This record covers a single TCR beta chain. Its antigen remains unknown. For the second PCR, which ran for roughly 6 to 11 cycles, a sample-barcoded 5' primer and a J-beta primer mix were used. TCRdb redid the calling of the 5' RACE reads with MiXCR, one entry per CDR3 protein. The repertoire holds just over 800,000 distinct CDR3 sequences, with approximately 59% as singletons. Donor samples were obtained from healthy Caucasian individuals from Russia, aged about 6 to 90. The sample comes from a study of blood T cells in healthy people across ages. J lost 0 bases, V lost 6 bases, and 6 bases had no gene match. The CDR3 has 15 amino acids. Whole-study findings and limits: Per million T cells, the diversity of TCR beta decreased roughly linearly as age advanced.

The specimen sequenced was blood. V is TRBV12-3 or TRBV12-4 and J is TRBJ2-7, with TRBD1 identical over 9 bases. The sequence came from a man aged 25-45 years in good health. DNA for the CDR3: TGTGCCAGCAGCCCCACGACAGGGGGCTCCTACGAGCAGTACTTC. Amino acid sequence: CASSPTTGGSYEQYF.